Listed below are T cell receptor beta chains from one sample, sequenced in a study of cytomegalovirus exposure and HLA in healthy donors. Measured with immunoSEQ multiplex PCR; TCRdb has only the in-frame clones, and not every one. The table lists about 97,000 clones, about four fifths of them singletons. The sample taken for sequencing was PBMCs. The receptors were sampled from a woman in her thirties or forties in good health and CMV-seronegative. Both conserved end residues are part of each CDR3. Clone sizes are given selectively: once, few, many, or a class where the clone is expanded.

v_call	j_call	clone_size	cdr3_aa
TRBV19	TRBJ2-2	-	CASSTTGVQTGELFF
TRBV19	TRBJ2-1	-	CASSIGTSGLSEQFF
TRBV7-9	TRBJ2-3	-	CASSPTRWAQYF
TRBV6-5	TRBJ2-1	few	CAKSGGLFKNSEQFF
TRBV5-1	TRBJ2-3	-	CASSLGLSTDTQYF
TRBV5-5	TRBJ2-3	-	CASSLVPRLGANTDTQYF
TRBV13	TRBJ2-5	-	CASSYVVEKQYF
TRBV15	TRBJ2-7	-	CATSRDQDIYEQYF
TRBV7-2	TRBJ2-5	few	CASSSRASGSETQYF
TRBV30	TRBJ1-2	-	CAWSGGGTGEYYGYTF
TRBV15	TRBJ2-1	-	CATSRDRGLAGGEQFF
TRBV29-1	TRBJ2-7	-	CSVDGEGYEQYF
TRBV2	TRBJ1-5	once	CASSPLRGEAQHF
TRBV9	TRBJ2-5	-	CASSVDRGRETQYF
TRBV6-1	TRBJ2-3	-	CASSEHTDTQYF
TRBV19	TRBJ1-3	-	CASSIRGLRSGNTIYF
TRBV7-2	TRBJ2-7	-	CASSLASVGGNSYEQYF
TRBV7-9	TRBJ2-3	-	CASSSTTGTTDTQYF
TRBV5-1	TRBJ1-2	-	CASSLDRRDYGYTF
TRBV29-1	TRBJ2-7	-	CSVKGGHEQYF
TRBV11-2	TRBJ1-1	-	CASSLGYGVMNTEAFF
TRBV27	TRBJ2-6	-	CASSLIGGYSGANVLTF
TRBV19	TRBJ2-1	-	CASSLTSGIPNEQFF
TRBV18	TRBJ2-1	-	CASSGLGGNEQFF
TRBV6-5	TRBJ2-5	-	CASSYGTLRETQYF
TRBV4-1	TRBJ2-7	-	CASSQGGGAQFEQYF
TRBV11-2	TRBJ1-1	-	CASSYGTGGYEAFF
TRBV18	TRBJ1-6	-	CASSSETGVGSPLHF
TRBV19	TRBJ1-2	-	CASSIEAAGKYGYTF
TRBV5-4	TRBJ1-2	-	CASSSGVSGYTF
TRBV7-9	TRBJ1-2	-	CASSPPGVSGYTF
TRBV4-2	TRBJ2-3	-	CASSQGWAVTDTQYF
TRBV6-4	TRBJ2-2	-	CASSVLAGSTGELFF
TRBV6-5	TRBJ2-5	-	CASSYFGGAETQYF
TRBV2	TRBJ1-2	-	CASRGTGGDGYTF
TRBV30	TRBJ1-5	-	CAWSYDRGGQPQHF
TRBV6-5	TRBJ2-2	-	CASSVETSPGELFF